This T cell receptor beta chain is drawn from a study of OX40 agonist ivuxolimab in advanced cancers. Study context: Dose-escalation patients suffered from hepatocellular carcinoma, melanoma, renal cell or head and neck cancer. The dose-escalation cohort was around 83% male, with a mean age of 60 years, ranging about 20 to 85. Three patients got partial responses; one had hepatocellular carcinoma and two had cutaneous melanoma.

Autoimmune disease history or systemic immunosuppression excluded patients. This table comes from immunoSEQ multiplex PCR, and its TCRdb copy is limited to in-frame clones, with some not included. The data show 37,000 or so clones, almost 85% seen once. Sequencing used CD4+ or CD8+ T cells sorted from blood, obtained in a trial of the OX40 agonist ivuxolimab. The origin of this receptor is an adult with an advanced solid tumor such as melanoma, head and neck, liver or kidney cancer.

The CDR3 bases are TGTGCCAGCAAGACAGGGGGTTATGGCTACACCTTC. This translates into CASKTGGYGYTF. This rearrangement joins TRBV2 to TRBJ1-2; 9 nucleotides align to TRBD1. CDR1 and CDR2 from the germline V gene are SNHLY and FYNNEI. The CDR3 length is 12 residues. V lost 7 bases, J lost 5 bases, and 2 bases stayed unmatched.